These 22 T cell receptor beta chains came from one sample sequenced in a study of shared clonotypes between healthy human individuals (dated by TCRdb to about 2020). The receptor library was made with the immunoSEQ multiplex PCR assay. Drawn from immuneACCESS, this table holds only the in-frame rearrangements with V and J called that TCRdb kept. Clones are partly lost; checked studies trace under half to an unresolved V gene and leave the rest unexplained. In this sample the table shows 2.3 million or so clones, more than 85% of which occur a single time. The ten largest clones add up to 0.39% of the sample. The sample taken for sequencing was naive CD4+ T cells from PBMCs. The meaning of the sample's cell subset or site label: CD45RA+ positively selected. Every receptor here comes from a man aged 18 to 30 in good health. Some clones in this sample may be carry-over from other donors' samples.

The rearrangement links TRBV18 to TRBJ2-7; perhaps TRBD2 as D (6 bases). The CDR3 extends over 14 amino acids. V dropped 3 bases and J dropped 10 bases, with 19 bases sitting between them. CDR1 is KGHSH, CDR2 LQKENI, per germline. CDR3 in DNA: TGTGCCAGCTCACCCGGGGGAGCCACTACGGAACAGTACTTC. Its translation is CASSPGGATTEQYF.

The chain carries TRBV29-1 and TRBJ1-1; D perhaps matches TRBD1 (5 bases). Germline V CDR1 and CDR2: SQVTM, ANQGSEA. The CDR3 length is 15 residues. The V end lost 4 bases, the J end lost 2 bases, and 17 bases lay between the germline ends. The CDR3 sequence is CSVVSFPGDNTEAFF. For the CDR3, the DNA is TGCAGCGTTGTTTCGTTTCCCGGGGACAACACTGAAGCTTTCTTT.

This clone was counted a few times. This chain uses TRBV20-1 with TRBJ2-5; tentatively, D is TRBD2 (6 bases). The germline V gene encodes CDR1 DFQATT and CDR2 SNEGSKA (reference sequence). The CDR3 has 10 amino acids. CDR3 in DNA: TGCAGCGATAGCGGAGAGACCCAGTACTTC. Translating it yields CSDSGETQYF.

CDR3 DNA sequence: TGTGCCATCAGTTTTACGTCGGGGGGTTCAACTGAAGCTTTCTTT. This codes for CAISFTSGGSTEAFF. This rearrangement joins TRBV10-3 to TRBJ1-1; possibly TRBD1 for D (5 bases). Germline V gene lookup returns CDR1 ENHRY and CDR2 SYGVKD. V was clipped by 5 bases and J by 5 bases, with 18 bases between them. CDR3 length: 15 amino acids.

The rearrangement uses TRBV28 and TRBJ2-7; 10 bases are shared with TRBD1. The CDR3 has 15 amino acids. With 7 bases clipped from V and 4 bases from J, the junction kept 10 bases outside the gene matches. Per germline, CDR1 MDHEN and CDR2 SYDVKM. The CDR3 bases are TGTGCCAGCACCACGGTGGGACAGGGGAGGTACGAGCAGTACTTC. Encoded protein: CASTTVGQGRYEQYF.

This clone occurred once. The CDR3 nucleotides are TGTGCCAGTAGTGGACAGTGGGGACAGCCCCAGCATTTT. It specifies CASSGQWGQPQHF. The chain has TRBV19 and TRBJ1-5; TRBD1 is a possible D gene (6 bases). V gave up 5 bases and J gave up 7 bases, with 12 bases separating them. Germline loops: CDR1 LNHDA, CDR2 SQIVND (reference sequence). This CDR3 is built from 13 residues.

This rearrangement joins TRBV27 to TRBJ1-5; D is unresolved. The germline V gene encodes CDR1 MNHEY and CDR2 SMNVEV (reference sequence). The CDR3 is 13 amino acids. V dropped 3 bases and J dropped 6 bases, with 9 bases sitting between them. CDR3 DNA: TGTGCCAGCAGTTTGGAAATGGGTCAGCCCCAGCATTTT. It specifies CASSLEMGQPQHF.

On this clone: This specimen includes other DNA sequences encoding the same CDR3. CDR3 in amino acids: CASSLDSGNTIYF. In DNA form, the CDR3 reads TGTGCCAGCAGTTTAGACTCTGGAAACACCATATATTTT. V is TRBV28 and J is TRBJ1-3; D unclear. The CDR3 is made up of 13 amino acids. V dropped 2 bases and J dropped 0 bases, with 2 bases sitting between them. The germline V gene has CDR1 MDHEN and CDR2 SYDVKM.

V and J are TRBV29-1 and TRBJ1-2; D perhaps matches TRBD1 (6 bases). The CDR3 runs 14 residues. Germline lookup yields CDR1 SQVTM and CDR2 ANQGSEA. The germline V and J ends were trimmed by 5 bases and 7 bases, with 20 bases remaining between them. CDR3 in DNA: TGCAGCGTTTCGGGGGGGCCTCAGGGGACTGGCTACACCTTC. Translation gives CSVSGGPQGTGYTF.

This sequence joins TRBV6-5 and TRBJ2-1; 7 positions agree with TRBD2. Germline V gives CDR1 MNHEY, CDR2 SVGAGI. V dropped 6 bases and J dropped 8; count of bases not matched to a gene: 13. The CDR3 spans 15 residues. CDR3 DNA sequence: TGTGCCAGCAGCCGGGACTACCCTCCGGACGATGAGCAGTTCTTC. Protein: CASSRDYPPDDEQFF.

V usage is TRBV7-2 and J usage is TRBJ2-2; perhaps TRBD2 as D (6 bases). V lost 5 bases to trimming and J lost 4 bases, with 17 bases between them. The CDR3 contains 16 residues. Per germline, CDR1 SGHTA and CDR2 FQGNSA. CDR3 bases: TGTGCCAGCAGCCCACGGCCGACTAGTGGCACCGGGGAGCTGTTTTTT. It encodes CASSPRPTSGTGELFF.

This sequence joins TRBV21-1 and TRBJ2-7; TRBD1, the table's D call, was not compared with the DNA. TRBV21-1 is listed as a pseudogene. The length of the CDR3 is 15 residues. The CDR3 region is CASSKVGGGFDEQYF. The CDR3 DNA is TGTGCCAGCAGCAAAGTAGGGGGCGGGTTCGACGAGCAGTACTTC.

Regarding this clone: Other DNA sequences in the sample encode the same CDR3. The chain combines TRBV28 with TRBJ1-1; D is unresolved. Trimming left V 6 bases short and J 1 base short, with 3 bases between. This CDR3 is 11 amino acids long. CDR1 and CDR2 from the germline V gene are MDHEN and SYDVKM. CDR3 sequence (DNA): TGTGCCAGCAGCTCGAACACTGAAGCTTTCTTT. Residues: CASSSNTEAFF.

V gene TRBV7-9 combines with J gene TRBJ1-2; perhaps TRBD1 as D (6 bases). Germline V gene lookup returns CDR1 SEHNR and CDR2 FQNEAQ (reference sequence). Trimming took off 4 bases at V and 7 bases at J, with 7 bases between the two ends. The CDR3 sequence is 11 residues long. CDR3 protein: CASSSGVGYTF. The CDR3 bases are TGTGCCAGCAGCTCAGGGGTTGGCTACACCTTC.

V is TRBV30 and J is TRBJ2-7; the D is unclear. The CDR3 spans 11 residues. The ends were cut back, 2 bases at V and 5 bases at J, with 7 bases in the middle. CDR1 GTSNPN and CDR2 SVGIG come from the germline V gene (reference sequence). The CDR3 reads CAWSTVDEQYF. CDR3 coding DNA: TGTGCCTGGAGTACGGTCGACGAGCAGTACTTC.

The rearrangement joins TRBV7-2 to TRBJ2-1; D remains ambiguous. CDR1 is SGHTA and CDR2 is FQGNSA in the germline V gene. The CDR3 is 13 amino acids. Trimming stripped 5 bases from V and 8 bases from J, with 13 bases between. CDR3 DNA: TGTGCCAGCAGCCCCACGCCCGCCCATGAGCAGTTCTTC. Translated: CASSPTPAHEQFF.

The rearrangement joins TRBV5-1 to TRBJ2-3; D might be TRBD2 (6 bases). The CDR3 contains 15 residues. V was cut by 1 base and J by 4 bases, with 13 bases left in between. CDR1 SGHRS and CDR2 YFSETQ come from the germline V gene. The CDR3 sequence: CASSLSGSSPDTQYF. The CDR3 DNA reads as TGCGCCAGCAGCTTGTCCGGGAGTTCTCCAGATACGCAGTATTTT.

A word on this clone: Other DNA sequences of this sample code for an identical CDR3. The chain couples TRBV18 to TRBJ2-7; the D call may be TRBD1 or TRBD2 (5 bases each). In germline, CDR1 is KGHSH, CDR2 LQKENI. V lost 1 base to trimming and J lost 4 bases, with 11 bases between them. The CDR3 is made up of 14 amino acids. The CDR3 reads CASSPQGRGYEQYF. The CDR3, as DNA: TGTGCCAGCTCACCACAGGGGCGCGGGTACGAGCAGTACTTC.

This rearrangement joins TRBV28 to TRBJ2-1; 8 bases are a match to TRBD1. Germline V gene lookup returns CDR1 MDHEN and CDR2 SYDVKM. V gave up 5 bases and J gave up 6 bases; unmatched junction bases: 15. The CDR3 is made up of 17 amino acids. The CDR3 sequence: CASSPSPRTGTPNEQFF. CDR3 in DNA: TGTGCCAGCAGTCCTAGTCCCCGGACAGGGACACCCAATGAGCAGTTCTTC.

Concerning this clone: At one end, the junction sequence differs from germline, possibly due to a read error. DNA for the CDR3: TGTGCCAGCAGGGAAGGGACCGCCTCACCCCTCCACTTT. Residues: CASREGTASPLHF. The chain employs TRBV2 and TRBJ1-6, with a tentative D call TRBD1 (5 bases). The germline gives CDR1 SNHLY, CDR2 FYNNEI. The CDR3 loop spans 13 amino acids. Based on the CDR3 plus reference TRBV2 and TRBJ1-6, the full variable domain is EPEVTQTPSHQVTQMGQEVILRCVPISNHLYFYWYRQILGQKVEFLVSFYNNEISEKSEIFDDQFSVERPDGSNFTLKIRSTKLEDSAMYFCASREGTASPLHFGNGTRLTVT.

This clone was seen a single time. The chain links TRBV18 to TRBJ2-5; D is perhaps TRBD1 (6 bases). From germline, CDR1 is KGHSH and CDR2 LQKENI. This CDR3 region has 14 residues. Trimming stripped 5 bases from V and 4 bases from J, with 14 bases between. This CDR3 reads CASSSLQGLETQYF. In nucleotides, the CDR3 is TGTGCCAGCTCATCATTACAGGGTTTAGAGACCCAGTACTTC.

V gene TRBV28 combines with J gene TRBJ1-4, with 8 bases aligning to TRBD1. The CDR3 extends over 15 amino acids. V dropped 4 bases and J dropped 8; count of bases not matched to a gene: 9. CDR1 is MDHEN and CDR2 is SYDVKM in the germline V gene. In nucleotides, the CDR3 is TGTGCCAGCAGTTACCCGACAGGGGTCGGGGAAAAACTGTTTTTT. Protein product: CASSYPTGVGEKLFF. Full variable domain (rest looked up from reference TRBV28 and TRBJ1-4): DVKVTQSSRYLVKRTGEKVFLECVQDMDHENMFWYRQDPGLGLRLIYFSYDVKMKEKGDIPEGYSVSREKKERFSLILESASTNQTSMYLCASSYPTGVGEKLFFGSGTQLSVL.